The 28 T cell receptor beta chains below were found in one sample sequenced in a study of T-cell memory formation after mild COVID-19. TCRdb recomputed calls from the 5' RACE reads with MiXCR, one row per CDR3 protein. This sample has 200,000 or so distinct CDR3 sequences, with over 7.5% found just once. The specimen was PBMCs or a T cell subset sorted from them (not recorded which). Source of these receptors: a man between 18 and 29 years old who had mild COVID-19 (a few samples of this study predate the infection). Cell type and time point are not known.

This clonotype was counted a few times. The chain uses TRBV2 and TRBJ2-1; 7 bases fit TRBD2. CDR1 is SNHLY and CDR2 is FYNNEI in the germline V gene. The CDR3 consists of 16 residues. V lost 3 bases and J lost 0; bases outside the gene matches: 5. This chain's CDR3 is CASSDRQRGSYNEQFF. The DNA for the CDR3 is TGTGCCAGCAGTGACCGGCAGCGGGGCTCCTACAATGAGCAGTTCTTC. The complete variable domain, with remaining parts taken from reference TRBV2 and TRBJ2-1, reads EPEVTQTPSHQVTQMGQEVILRCVPISNHLYFYWYRQILGQKVEFLVSFYNNEISEKSEIFDDQFSVERPDGSNFTLKIRSTKLEDSAMYFCASSDRQRGSYNEQFFGPGTRLTVL.

The CDR3 sequence is CASSLASGGSYGYTF. CDR3 nucleotides: TGTGCCAGCAGCTTAGCGTCGGGTGGCTCCTATGGCTACACCTTC. The chain employs TRBV7-2 and TRBJ1-2; D ambiguous. Germline CDR1 reads SGHTA; CDR2 reads FQGNSA. Trimming took off 0 bases at V and 4 bases at J, with 12 bases between the two ends. The CDR3 length is 15 residues.

The chain has TRBV11-2 and TRBJ1-6; 8 nucleotides align to TRBD1. The CDR3 has 17 amino acids. Germline assignment: CDR1 SGHAT and CDR2 FQNNGV. The trim removed 1 base at V and 4 bases at J, leaving 6 bases unmatched. The CDR3 spells CASSLVGDRRYNSPLHF. The CDR3 DNA reads TGTGCCAGCAGCTTAGTGGGGGACAGGCGTTATAATTCACCCCTCCACTTT.

The chain has TRBV18 and TRBJ1-5; TRBD1 is a possible D gene (5 bases). The CDR3 is 14 amino acids. Per the germline V gene, CDR1 is KGHSH and CDR2 is LQKENI. The V and J ends lost 3 bases and 5 bases respectively, with 11 bases between them. The CDR3 protein is CASSPAPGDQPQHF. The CDR3 DNA sequence: TGTGCCAGCTCACCCGCACCGGGGGATCAGCCCCAGCATTTT.

In its sample, this clonotype was seen a few times. This sequence joins TRBV6-2 or TRBV6-3 and TRBJ2-4; D uncertain. Germline CDR1 is MNHEY and CDR2 is SVGEGT. The V and J ends lost 7 bases and 8 bases respectively, with 15 bases between them. CDR3 size: 13 residues. The CDR3 loop is CASTTWGKDIQYF. For the CDR3, the DNA is TGTGCCAGCACCACCTGGGGTAAAGACATTCAGTACTTC.

This clonotype was recorded a few times. This sequence joins TRBV6-5 and TRBJ2-3; 10 nucleotides line up with TRBD2. The CDR3 totals 20 residues. Trimming at V came to 4 bases and at J to 3 bases, leaving 19 bases not matched to a gene. CDR1 and CDR2 (germline): MNHEY, SVGAGI. CDR3 residues: CASSSLPWFTGTSETDTQYF. CDR3 coding DNA: TGTGCCAGCAGTTCTCTACCCTGGTTCACCGGGACTAGCGAAACAGATACGCAGTATTTT.

This clonotype was seen repeatedly, ten times or more. The rearrangement uses TRBV29-1 and TRBJ1-1; 7 bases match TRBD1. With 7 bases clipped from V and 5 bases from J, the junction kept 7 bases outside the gene matches. CDR3 size: 12 residues. Germline V gives CDR1 SQVTM, CDR2 ANQGSEA. The CDR3 protein is CSAHRGGTEAFF. DNA of the CDR3: TGCAGCGCCCACAGGGGCGGGACTGAAGCTTTCTTT.

This clonotype was counted only a few times. The chain employs TRBV6-5 and TRBJ2-7; D gene uncertain. This CDR3 region has 12 residues. Trimming took 7 bases from V and 3 from J, leaving 10 bases between them. The germline V gene has CDR1 MNHEY and CDR2 SVGAGI. CDR3 sequence: CASTARNYEQYF. The CDR3 DNA reads TGTGCCAGCACGGCTAGGAACTACGAGCAGTACTTC.

This clonotype was recorded many times. The germline gene is not matched at one end of the junction; a read error may be the cause. The genes are TRBV20-1 and TRBJ2-7; 8 nucleotides agree with TRBD2. Looked up from germline, CDR1 is DFQATT and CDR2 is SNEGSKA (reference sequence). CDR3 length equals 13 residues. The chain's CDR3 is CSASRGGWSEQYF. The CDR3 DNA reads TGCAGCGCTAGCCGCGGGGGGTGGAGCGAGCAGTACTTC.

The rearrangement links TRBV11-2 to TRBJ1-2; D gene ambiguous. This CDR3 spans 13 amino acids. V was pared by 3 bases and J by 8 bases, with 13 bases between. Germline CDR1 reads SGHAT; CDR2 reads FQNNGV. CDR3: CASSFEGHGGYTF. In DNA, the CDR3 is TGTGCCAGCAGCTTTGAGGGCCACGGCGGCTACACCTTC.

This clonotype was recorded many times. The CDR3, as DNA: TGCGCCAGCAGCCCGGATCGGGGCTCCTACGAGCAGTACGTC. It translates to CASSPDRGSYEQYV. V is TRBV5-1 and J is TRBJ2-7, with D maybe TRBD2 (5 bases). This CDR3 is built from 14 residues. Germline V gene sequence: CDR1 SGHRS, CDR2 YFSETQ. Trimming pared 4 bases from V and 0 bases from J, leaving 11 bases between.

This clonotype appeared a few times. V gene TRBV5-1 combines with J gene TRBJ1-5; D is ambiguous. Germline V gene lookup returns CDR1 SGHRS and CDR2 YFSETQ. Trimming stripped 5 bases from V and 4 bases from J, with 10 bases between. This CDR3 contains 13 residues. This CDR3 is CASRPDGNQPQHF. In DNA, the CDR3 is TGCGCCAGCAGGCCCGACGGTAATCAGCCCCAGCATTTT.

The chain has TRBV3-1 and TRBJ1-1; a weak D match, TRBD1 (5 bases). Trimming pared 4 bases from V and 4 bases from J, leaving 13 bases between. This CDR3 is 14 amino acids long. Germline CDR1 is LGHDT and CDR2 is YNNKEL (reference sequence). The chain's CDR3 is CASSRLQDTTEAFF. The CDR3 DNA reads as TGTGCCAGCAGCCGACTACAGGATACCACTGAAGCTTTCTTT.

The rearrangement uses TRBV4-3 and TRBJ2-3, with unresolved D. Germline values: CDR1 LGHNA, CDR2 YSLEER. The CDR3 has 14 residues. Trimming left V 1 base short and J 1 base short, with 6 bases between. In DNA form, the CDR3 reads TGCGCCAGCAGCCAAGTCCAGGGCACAGATACGCAGTATTTT. As protein: CASSQVQGTDTQYF.

This clonotype was seen at least ten times. J is TRBJ2-3 and V is TRBV20-1, with 7 nucleotides matching TRBD1. V lost 6 bases and J lost 1; bases outside the gene matches: 7. Germline CDR1 and CDR2: DFQATT and SNEGSKA (reference sequence). The CDR3 is made up of 14 amino acids. DNA for the CDR3: TGCAGTGCCCTGACCGGGACAGGCACAGATACGCAGTATTTT. Protein: CSALTGTGTDTQYF.

The chain recombines TRBV10-3 with TRBJ1-1, with D possibly TRBD1 on 5 matching bases. V was cut by 7 bases and J by 9 bases, with 15 bases left in between. The CDR3 contains 12 residues. The V gene's germline CDR1 is ENHRY and CDR2 SYGVKD. CDR3 region: CAITDQGPQAFF. The CDR3 DNA sequence: TGTGCCATCACCGACCAGGGACCTCAAGCTTTCTTT.

This clonotype came up a few times. This chain connects TRBV3-1 to TRBJ2-3; 9 positions match TRBD1. This CDR3 is built from 13 residues. The J segment lost 5 bases and the V segment lost 6 bases, leaving 3 bases of the junction unmatched. The germline CDR1 and CDR2 sequences are LGHDT and YNNKEL (reference sequence). The DNA of the CDR3 is TGTGCCAGCAGTGTGACAGGGGGAGATACGCAGTATTTT. It specifies CASSVTGGDTQYF.

This clonotype turned up a few times. The chain couples TRBV6-5 to TRBJ2-1; 12 nucleotides align to TRBD2. There are 14 residues in the CDR3. Germline values: CDR1 MNHEY, CDR2 SVGAGI. Trimming removed 6 bases from V and 12 bases from J; junction bases left unmatched: 9. Here the CDR3 DNA reads TGTGCCAGCAGCCCGGCTAGCGGGGGGGCCCGGCAGTTCTTC. Translated: CASSPASGGARQFF.

This clonotype has just a few counts. This chain joins TRBV20-1 and TRBJ2-7; D possibly corresponds to TRBD2 (5 bases). Trimming took off 3 bases at V and 3 bases at J, with 12 bases between the two ends. Germline CDR1 and CDR2: DFQATT and SNEGSKA (reference sequence). CDR3 size: 13 residues. The CDR3 DNA reads as TGCAGTGCTAGGAGGGCAGGAGTCTACGAGCAGTACGTC. Its protein product is CSARRAGVYEQYV.

This clonotype was picked up a small number of times. The chain has TRBV7-2 and TRBJ1-2; the D gene is possibly TRBD1 (6 bases). Germline lookup yields CDR1 SGHTA and CDR2 FQGNSA. The V end was cut by 5 bases, the J end by 1 base, with 11 bases between. The CDR3 has 14 residues. The CDR3 DNA reads TGTGCCAGCAGCCCGTGGACAGATAACTATGGCTACACCTTC. It specifies CASSPWTDNYGYTF.

There are many counts of this clonotype. The chain recombines TRBV4-3 with TRBJ1-4; the D gene is possibly TRBD1 (5 bases). This CDR3 contains 16 residues. CDR1 and CDR2 (germline): LGHNA, YSLEER. Trimming removed 2 bases from V and 5 bases from J, with 15 bases in between. CDR3 sequence: CASSQNPTGGNEKLFF. In DNA, the CDR3 is TGCGCCAGCAGCCAAAATCCCACGGGGGGGAATGAAAAACTGTTTTTT.

This clonotype was seen a few times. The chain recombines TRBV11-2 with TRBJ1-2, with 11 bases matching TRBD1. J lost 3 bases, V lost 6 bases, and 6 bases had no gene match. CDR1 and CDR2 (germline): SGHAT, FQNNGV. The CDR3 loop spans 15 amino acids. CDR3 loop: CASRYGTGGYYGYTF. CDR3 in DNA: TGTGCCAGCAGATATGGGACAGGGGGATACTATGGCTACACCTTC.

Ten or more counts support this clonotype. The chain is built from TRBV7-3 and TRBJ2-1; the match to TRBD2 covers 9 bases. The V and J ends lost 4 bases and 10 bases, in that order; junction bases with no gene match: 8. This CDR3 has 14 residues. Germline lookup yields CDR1 SGHTA and CDR2 FQGTGA. DNA for the CDR3: TGTGCCAGCAGCTCCGGGACTAGCTCATGGGAGCAGTTCTTC. The encoded protein is CASSSGTSSWEQFF.

The CDR3 reads CASSLTSDRNTEAFF. Written as DNA, the CDR3 is TGTGCCAGCAGCTTAACGTCCGACAGGAACACTGAAGCTTTCTTT. The V and J genes are TRBV7-7 and TRBJ1-1, with D possibly matching TRBD1 (5 bases). V was cut by 2 bases and J by 1 base, with 11 bases left in between. The CDR3 length is 15 residues. Per germline, CDR1 SSHAT and CDR2 FNYEAQ (reference sequence).

V usage is TRBV20-1 and J usage is TRBJ2-1; D gene unclear. From germline, CDR1 is DFQATT and CDR2 SNEGSKA (reference sequence). There are 13 residues in the CDR3. V was trimmed by 0 bases and J by 3 bases, leaving 6 bases between them. This chain's CDR3 is CSAREDRYNEQFF. DNA for the CDR3: TGCAGTGCTAGAGAGGACCGCTACAATGAGCAGTTCTTC.

The V call is TRBV12-3 or TRBV12-4, the J call TRBJ1-4; D remains ambiguous. This CDR3 region has 12 residues. V gave up 1 base and J gave up 7 bases, with 4 bases separating them. The CDR3 sequence: CASSLVVEKLFF. Written as DNA, the CDR3 is TGTGCCAGCAGTTTAGTAGTTGAAAAACTGTTTTTT.

The genes are TRBV5-1 and TRBJ1-1; D remains ambiguous. V was cut by 0 bases and J by 3 bases, with 9 bases left in between. Germline CDR1 is SGHRS and CDR2 is YFSETQ. The CDR3 contains 14 residues. The CDR3 DNA reads TGCGCCAGCAGCTTGGGGGGAAGGGACACTGAAGCTTTCTTT. Encoded protein: CASSLGGRDTEAFF.

This clonotype was observed many times. This chain links TRBV20-1 with TRBJ2-1, with 9 bases matching TRBD2. CDR3 length equals 16 residues. From germline, CDR1 is DFQATT and CDR2 SNEGSKA (reference sequence). V lost 6 bases to trimming and J lost 0 bases; unmatched junction nucleotides: 9. In DNA, the CDR3 is TGCAGTGCCAGACTAGCGGACGGGGCCTCCTACAATGAGCAGTTCTTC. Translated, it gives CSARLADGASYNEQFF.